This T cell receptor (beta chain) was found in a study of T cell clusters in autoimmune cytopenias. Broader study findings: Physiological T cell clusters of healthy donors were apparently absent in primary autoimmune cytopenia patients.

A word on this clonotype: What it binds is not known.

TRB rearrangements were amplified by touch-down multiplex PCR with mixed TRB-A/B primers. TCRdb reprocessed the multiplex PCR reads, with one entry per CDR3 protein and no DNA. The sample shows 5,100 or so distinct CDR3 sequences, and 34% sits with its ten largest clones. Germline-derived CDR1 and CDR2 are SGHRS and YFSETQ. This CDR3 has 16 residues. TRB amplification used approximately 250 ng of peripheral blood genomic DNA. This same sample was also taken into another study, of T cell repertoires in aging, cancer and after chemotherapy.

Sequences were obtained from peripheral blood. The gene calls are TRBV5-1 and TRBJ2-2; with no DNA, the TCRdb D assignment of TRBD2 cannot be verified. The receptor's source is a human donor in good health. CDR3 sequence: CASSPLAGGPGGELFF. The full variable domain, in which reference TRBV5-1 and TRBJ2-2 provide the parts outside the CDR3, is KAGVTQTPRYLIKTRGQQVTLSCSPISGHRSVSWYQQTPGQGLQFLFEYFSETQRNKGNFPGRFSGRQFSNSRSEMNVSTLELGDSALYLCASSPLAGGPGGELFFGEGSRLTVL.